Included here is one TCR beta chain sequence, with context. This clonotype was observed a handful of times. The antigen it recognizes is unknown. Within one base of it there is no much larger clone, and no base qualities were kept. The data were obtained in a study of T-cell reconstitution after alpha-beta-depleted transplantation in children listed by TCRdb under 2016. Regarding the complete study: T-cell immune reconstitution after TCRalphabeta/CD19-depleted allogeneic hematopoietic cell transplantation in children was quantitatively tracked in the study by means of TCR repertoire profiling. The paper as a whole reports these results and caveats: The frequencies of hyperexpanded clones fell over the following months, and after one year, T-cell counts and TCRbeta diversity were mostly attributed to newly produced T cells. Apparently early alphabetaT-cell count recovery about two months after transplant reportedly relied on only several hundred rapidly expanded clones derived from non-depleted graft cells. The high TCRbeta diversity at day 60 in some patients was ascribed to recipient T cells and intrathymic progenitors that had survived conditioning.

Reading the label with the study, this specimen's treatment or condition is: allogeneic hematopoietic cell transplantation with graft depleted of TCRalphabeta T cells and CD19 B cells. TCRalphabeta/CD19-depleted allogeneic hematopoietic cell grafts were given to the transplant recipients, all of whom were children. Receptor amplification or capture employed PCR. TCRdb shows the sequencer as Illumina HiSeq 2500. To normalize quantification of the TCRbeta repertoire, the TCR libraries were built with molecular barcoding that relied on unique molecular identifiers. In TCRdb, the public reads were trimmed at Q25 with fastp and aligned with MiXCR, with productive beta chains retained. Each CDR3 protein appears once, grouped with its most common genes and DNA. The sample profile shows some 600,000 distinct CDR3 sequences; 10% to 15% of them were found once. The top ten clones comprise 2.2% of the sample.

V has 0 bases trimmed and J has 2 bases trimmed; junction bases matching no gene number 7. The CDR3 goes from the cysteine to the phenylalanine over 15 residues. Only CDR3 DNA is held: 45 bases, read in frame from base 1. CDR1 and CDR2 are drawn from the germline V gene: SQVTM, ANQGSEA. The sequencing used PBMCs, mostly from graft donor cells, collected 360 days after TCRalphabeta/CD19-depleted stem cell transplant. The origin of this receptor is a male patient younger than 18 who had a stem cell transplant for acute myeloid leukemia, so the T cells may come from the graft donor. The receptor chain draws on TRBV29-1 and TRBJ2-7; TRBD1 fits 7 bases in the junction. The CDR3 in this case is CSVEDTRGLAYEQYF. The bases read TGCAGCGTTGAAGATACTAGGGGGCTGGCCTACGAGCAGTACTTC.